The source of this T cell receptor beta chain is a study of CD8+ T cells in alopecia areata. As for the study in general: Skin from roughly 6-13-month-old C3H/HeJ graft donors with spontaneous alopecia went to approximately 6-11-week-old female C3H/HeJ mice.

CD4, CD8alpha, NKG2D, NKG2ACE and other markers were used to sort pooled cutaneous lymph node cells. In the case of this clone: Its cognate antigen is unknown. Gene names are mouse gene names. The read terminates 4 residues ahead of where the CDR3 ends, so the germline J gene completes it.

Reverse transcribed after extraction, RNA yielded cDNA as the sequencing template. The assay was immunoSEQ multiplex PCR, and TCRdb's table has in-frame clones only and misses some. The sample presents around 290,000 clones, none singletons. Study conclusions and caveats: Possibly because of HLA-related factors, TCR sharing was less clear across patients than in mice. Normal scalp showed lower clonality than lesional scalp, especially alopecia totalis/universalis.

The germline V gene has CDR1 GKSSPN and CDR2 SITVG. The CDR3 covers 12 residues. This TCR was sampled from a C3H/HeJ mouse with alopecia areata. MHC haplotype of the mouse line: H2-k. The chain carries TRBV31 and TRBJ2-5; TRBD2 matches at 10 bases. The sequencing sample was made of CD4+ T cells sorted from a lymph node. The CDR3 sequence: CATDWGTDTQYF. Partial CDR3 DNA: TGTGCCACGGACTGGGGGACGGAC.